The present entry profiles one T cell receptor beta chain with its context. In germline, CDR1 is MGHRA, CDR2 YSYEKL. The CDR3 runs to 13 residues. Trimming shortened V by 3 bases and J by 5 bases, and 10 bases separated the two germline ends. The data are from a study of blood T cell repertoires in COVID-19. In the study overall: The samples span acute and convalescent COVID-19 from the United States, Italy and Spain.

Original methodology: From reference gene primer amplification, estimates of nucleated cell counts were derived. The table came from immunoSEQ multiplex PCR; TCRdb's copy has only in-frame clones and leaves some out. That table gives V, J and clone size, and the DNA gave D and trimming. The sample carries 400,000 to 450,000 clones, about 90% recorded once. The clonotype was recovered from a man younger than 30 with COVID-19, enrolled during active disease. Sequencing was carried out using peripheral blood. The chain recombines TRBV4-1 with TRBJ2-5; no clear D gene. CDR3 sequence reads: CASSQGVSETQYF. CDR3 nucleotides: TGCGCCAGCAGCCAGGGCGTTAGTGAGACCCAGTACTTC.